A single sample gave rise to the 18 T cell receptor beta chains below, sequenced in a study of identical twins. TCRdb itself ran the 5' RACE reads through MiXCR, one entry per CDR3 protein. The sample includes around 1.7 million distinct CDR3 sequences, under 35% of them seen just once. Sequenced material: cord blood. The receptors shown here come from a newborn girl in good health.

CDR3 loop: CSARGLGQGVSQPQHF. In nucleotides, the CDR3 is TGCAGTGCTAGAGGCCTTGGACAGGGCGTTTCTCAGCCCCAGCATTTT. The genes are TRBV20-1 and TRBJ1-5; 8 positions match TRBD1. The germline CDR1 and CDR2 sequences are DFQATT and SNEGSKA (reference sequence). V lost 1 base and J lost 6; bases outside the gene matches: 11. This CDR3 spans 16 amino acids.

This rearrangement joins TRBV12-3 or TRBV12-4 to TRBJ2-5; a possible D gene is TRBD2 (5 bases). The CDR3 consists of 11 residues. V gave up 1 base and J gave up 11 bases, with 8 bases separating them. The CDR3 DNA reads TGTGCCAGCAGTTTAGGGAGGAAGCAGTACTTC. Residues: CASSLGRKQYF.

The chain recombines TRBV28 with TRBJ2-7, with 9 bases identical to TRBD1. This CDR3 has 16 residues. Trimming removed 2 bases from V and 2 bases from J; junction bases left unmatched: 7. The germline gives CDR1 MDHEN, CDR2 SYDVKM. CDR3 nucleotides: TGTGCCAGCAGTTTACCGGGGACAGGGCTTCCCTACGAGCAGTACTTC. Translated: CASSLPGTGLPYEQYF.

The chain has TRBV27 and TRBJ2-1, with 7 nucleotides matching TRBD1. The CDR3 has 13 amino acids. In germline, CDR1 is MNHEY, CDR2 SMNVEV (reference sequence). The junction had 7 bases not matched to a gene; V was cut back by 4 bases and J by 10 bases. CDR3 nucleotide sequence: TGTGCCAGCAGTTCTAACAGGGGCGGGGAGCAGTTCTTC. This gives the protein CASSSNRGGEQFF.

This clonotype was seen a few times. This chain connects TRBV10-3 to TRBJ2-1, with TRBD2 identical over 9 bases. CDR1 and CDR2 (germline): ENHRY, SYGVKD. The CDR3 is made up of 19 amino acids. V trimming: 0 bases; J trimming: 4 bases; junction bases outside the gene matches: 13. DNA for the CDR3: TGTGCCATCAGTGAGTCGACGGCTAGCGGGGTGTGGGGGTACAATGAGCAGTTCTTC. It yields the protein CAISESTASGVWGYNEQFF.

This clonotype appeared once. Since a much larger clone is just one base distant, this may be a read error. This chain's CDR3 is CASSQASPDEQYF. As DNA, the CDR3 is TGTGCCAGCAGCCAAGCTAGCCCCGATGAGCAGTACTTC. The V gene is TRBV3-1, the J gene TRBJ2-5, with a tentative D call TRBD2 (5 bases). Germline values: CDR1 LGHDT, CDR2 YNNKEL (reference sequence). V dropped 1 base and J dropped 11 bases, with 14 bases sitting between them. The CDR3 has 13 residues.

The chain combines TRBV11-2 with TRBJ2-3, with TRBD2 matching over 7 bases. The length of the CDR3 is 16 residues. Trimming took 7 bases from V and 5 from J; bases not matched to a gene: 15. In germline, CDR1 is SGHAT, CDR2 FQNNGV. The CDR3 region has the DNA TGTGCCAGCATCGGCGGGCGGGCGGGAGATAGAGATACGCAGTATTTT. Amino acid sequence: CASIGGRAGDRDTQYF.

This clonotype was seen a few times. CDR3 bases: TGTGCCACCTCTCCAAACATAGCCAAAAACATTCAGTACTTC. This encodes CATSPNIAKNIQYF. The chain combines TRBV15 with TRBJ2-4; unclear D gene. Per germline, CDR1 LNHNV and CDR2 YYDKDF (reference sequence). The CDR3 is made up of 14 amino acids. V was trimmed by 8 bases and J by 0 bases, leaving 11 bases between them.

This clonotype was found many times. This chain uses TRBV4-1 with TRBJ1-6; D is ambiguous. This CDR3 contains 14 residues. V was cut by 0 bases and J by 8 bases, with 8 bases left in between. Germline values: CDR1 MGHRA, CDR2 YSYEKL. This CDR3 is CASSQDVVYSPLHF. CDR3 bases: TGCGCCAGCAGCCAAGATGTAGTGTATTCACCCCTCCACTTT.

In this sample, this clonotype turned up once. This chain connects TRBV6-6 to TRBJ2-7, with TRBD2 matching 7 bases. The CDR3 covers 16 residues. CDR1 and CDR2 (germline): MNHNY, SVGAGI (reference sequence). The trim removed 0 bases at V and 7 bases at J, leaving 12 bases unmatched. CDR3 amino acids: CASSYSWDYSYNEQYF. CDR3 nucleotides: TGTGCCAGCAGTTACTCCTGGGACTACTCCTACAATGAGCAGTACTTC.

This clonotype was counted between two and nine times. The chain links TRBV5-1 to TRBJ1-1; D gene ambiguous. The V end lost 2 bases, the J end lost 10 bases, and 15 bases lay between the germline ends. The CDR3 totals 13 residues. Germline CDR1 is SGHRS and CDR2 is YFSETQ. The DNA for the CDR3 is TGCGCCAGCAGCTTTCTCGGGGAATATGGAGCTTTCTTT. Protein: CASSFLGEYGAFF.

This clonotype was detected a few times. The rearrangement uses TRBV28 and TRBJ2-4; no reliable D call. This CDR3 is 15 amino acids long. V was pared by 2 bases and J by 3 bases, with 11 bases between. The germline gives CDR1 MDHEN, CDR2 SYDVKM. Here the CDR3 reads CASSLTLLGKNIQYF. The DNA of the CDR3 is TGTGCCAGCAGTTTAACCCTCCTGGGCAAAAACATTCAGTACTTC.

The rearrangement links TRBV11-3 to TRBJ2-1; D might be TRBD2 (6 bases). The assigned J gene may be wrong: the sequence end matches TRBJ2-7 better. The CDR3 length is 15 residues. The germline gives CDR1 SGHNT, CDR2 YENEEA. CDR3 protein: CASSLGGETYNEQYF. The CDR3 DNA sequence: TGTGCCAGCAGCTTAGGCGGGGAGACCTACAATGAGCAGTACTTC.

V usage is TRBV12-3 or TRBV12-4 and J usage is TRBJ1-5; TRBD1 matches at 8 bases. V lost 6 bases and J lost 7; bases outside the gene matches: 11. The CDR3 contains 15 residues. CDR3 nucleotide sequence: TGTGCCAGCAGCCGAACAGGGGGTATTTGGCAGCCCCAGCATTTT. Amino acids: CASSRTGGIWQPQHF.

Points on this clonotype: This CDR3 is missing its conserved last phenylalanine or tryptophan, likely due to a read error. The chain employs TRBV12-3 or TRBV12-4 and TRBJ2-4, with 7 bases that match TRBD1. Matching the DNA end better, TRBJ2-7 makes the J call doubtful. The CDR3 consists of 13 residues. The CDR3 reads CASSLGQTYEQYL. Here the CDR3 DNA reads TGTGCCAGCAGTTTGGGACAGACCTACGAGCAGTACTTA.

There are a few counts of this clonotype. The rearrangement links TRBV20-1 to TRBJ2-5; 7 nucleotides align to TRBD2. Germline CDR1 reads DFQATT; CDR2 reads SNEGSKA (reference sequence). The CDR3 consists of 15 residues. Trimming removed 3 bases from V and 3 bases from J; junction bases left unmatched: 10. The CDR3 spells CSARPGLEKKETQYF. CDR3 DNA: TGCAGTGCTAGGCCCGGACTAGAGAAGAAAGAGACCCAGTACTTC.

The J gene is TRBJ2-5, the V gene TRBV6-2 or TRBV6-3; a weak D match, TRBD1 (6 bases). The J call may be mistaken, given a closer DNA end match to TRBJ2-7. In germline, CDR1 is MNHEY, CDR2 SVGEGT. This CDR3 spans 15 amino acids. The CDR3 coding sequence is TGTGCCAGCAGTCCTTACGGGACACGAACCTACGAGCAGTACTTC. It encodes CASSPYGTRTYEQYF.

The V and J genes are TRBV28 and TRBJ2-5, with 7 bases fitting TRBD2. Germline CDR1 and CDR2: MDHEN and SYDVKM. Losses at the gene ends were 2 bases for V and 11 bases for J; bases not matched to a gene: 11. The CDR3 is 14 amino acids. CDR3 in DNA: TGTGCCAGCAGTTTACCCCCTCGGGCGGGGGAGCAGTACTTC. It encodes CASSLPPRAGEQYF.